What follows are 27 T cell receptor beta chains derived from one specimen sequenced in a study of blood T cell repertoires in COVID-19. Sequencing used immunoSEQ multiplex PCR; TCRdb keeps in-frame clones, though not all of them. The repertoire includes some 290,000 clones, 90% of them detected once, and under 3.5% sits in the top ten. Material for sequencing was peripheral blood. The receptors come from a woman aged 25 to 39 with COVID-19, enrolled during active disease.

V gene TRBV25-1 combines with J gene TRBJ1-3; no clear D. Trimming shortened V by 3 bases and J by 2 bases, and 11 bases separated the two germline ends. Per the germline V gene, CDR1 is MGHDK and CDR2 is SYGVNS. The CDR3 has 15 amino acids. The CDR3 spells CASSDRASPGNTIYF. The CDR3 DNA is TGTGCCAGCAGTGACCGAGCTTCGCCTGGAAACACCATATATTTT.

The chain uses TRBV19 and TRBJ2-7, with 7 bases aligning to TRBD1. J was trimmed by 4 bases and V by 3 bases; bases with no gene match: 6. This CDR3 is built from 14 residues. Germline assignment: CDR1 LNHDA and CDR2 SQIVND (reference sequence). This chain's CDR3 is CASSIRDRFYEQYF. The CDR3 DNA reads TGTGCCAGTAGTATCCGGGACAGATTTTACGAGCAGTACTTC.

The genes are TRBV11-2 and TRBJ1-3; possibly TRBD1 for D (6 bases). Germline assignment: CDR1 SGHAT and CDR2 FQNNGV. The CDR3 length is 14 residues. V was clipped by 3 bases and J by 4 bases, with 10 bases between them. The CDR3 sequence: CASSLDRIGNTIYF. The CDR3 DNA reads TGTGCCAGCAGCTTGGACAGAATCGGAAACACCATATATTTT.

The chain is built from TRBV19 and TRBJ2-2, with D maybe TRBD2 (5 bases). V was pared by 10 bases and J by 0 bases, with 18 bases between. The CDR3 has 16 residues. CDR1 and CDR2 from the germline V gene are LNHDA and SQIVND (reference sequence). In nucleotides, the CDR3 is TGTGCCACCGCTCCATCCGGGGTCTCGAACACCGGGGAGCTGTTTTTT. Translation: CATAPSGVSNTGELFF.

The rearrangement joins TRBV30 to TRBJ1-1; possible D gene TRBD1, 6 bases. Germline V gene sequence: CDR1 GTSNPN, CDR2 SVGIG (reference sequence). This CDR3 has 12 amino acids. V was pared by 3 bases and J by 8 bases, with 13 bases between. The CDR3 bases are TGTGCCTGGAGCAGGACAGTCAGCGAAGCTTTCTTT. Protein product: CAWSRTVSEAFF.

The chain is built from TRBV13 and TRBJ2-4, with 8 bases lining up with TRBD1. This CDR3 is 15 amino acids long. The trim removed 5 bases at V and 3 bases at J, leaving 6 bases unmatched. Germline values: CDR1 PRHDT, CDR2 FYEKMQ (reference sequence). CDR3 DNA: TGTGCCAGCAGCCCAGACAGGGGAGGCAAAAACATTCAGTACTTC. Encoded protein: CASSPDRGGKNIQYF.

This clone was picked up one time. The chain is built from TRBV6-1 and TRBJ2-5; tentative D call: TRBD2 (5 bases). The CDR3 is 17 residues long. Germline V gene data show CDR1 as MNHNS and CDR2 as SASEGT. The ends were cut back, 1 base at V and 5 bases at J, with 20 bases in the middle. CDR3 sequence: CASSEGIRGVALETQYF. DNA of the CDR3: TGTGCCAGCAGTGAAGGCATTCGGGGTGTCGCATTGGAGACCCAGTACTTC.

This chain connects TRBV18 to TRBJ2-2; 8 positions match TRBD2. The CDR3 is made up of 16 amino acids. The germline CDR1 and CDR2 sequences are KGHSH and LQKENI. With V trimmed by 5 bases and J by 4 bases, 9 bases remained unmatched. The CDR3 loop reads CASSDLAGGSTGELFF. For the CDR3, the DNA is TGTGCCAGCTCAGACCTGGCGGGAGGTAGCACCGGGGAGCTGTTTTTT.

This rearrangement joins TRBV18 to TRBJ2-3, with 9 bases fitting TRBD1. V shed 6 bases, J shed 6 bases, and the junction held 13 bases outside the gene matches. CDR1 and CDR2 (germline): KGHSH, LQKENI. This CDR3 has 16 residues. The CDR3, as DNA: TGTGCCAGCTCGCGGTCGACAGGGGGTATTTCGGATACGCAGTATTTT. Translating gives CASSRSTGGISDTQYF.

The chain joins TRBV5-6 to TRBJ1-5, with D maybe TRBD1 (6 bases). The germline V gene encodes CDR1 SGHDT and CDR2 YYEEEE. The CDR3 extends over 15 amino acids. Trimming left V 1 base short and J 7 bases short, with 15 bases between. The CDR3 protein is CASSLKGGRGQPQHF. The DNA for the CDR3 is TGTGCCAGCAGCTTGAAAGGGGGGAGGGGACAGCCCCAGCATTTT.

The CDR3 here is CASSLGQGGWNTEAFF. The CDR3 nucleotides read TGTGCCAGCAGCTTAGGACAGGGAGGTTGGAACACTGAAGCTTTCTTT. This rearrangement joins TRBV28 to TRBJ1-1; 8 positions match TRBD1. The J segment lost 1 base and the V segment lost 6 bases, leaving 10 bases of the junction unmatched. The CDR3 has 16 residues. CDR1 and CDR2 from the germline V gene are MDHEN and SYDVKM. The variable domain in full, with the rest retrieved from reference TRBV28 and TRBJ1-1, is DVKVTQSSRYLVKRTGEKVFLECVQDMDHENMFWYRQDPGLGLRLIYFSYDVKMKEKGDIPEGYSVSREKKERFSLILESASTNQTSMYLCASSLGQGGWNTEAFFGQGTRLTVV.

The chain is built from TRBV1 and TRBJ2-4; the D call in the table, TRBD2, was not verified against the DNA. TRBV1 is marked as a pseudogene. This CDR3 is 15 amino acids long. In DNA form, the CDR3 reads TGCACCAGCAGCCAGGGCGCGCTAGCGGAAAACATTCAGTACTTC. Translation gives CTSSQGALAENIQYF.

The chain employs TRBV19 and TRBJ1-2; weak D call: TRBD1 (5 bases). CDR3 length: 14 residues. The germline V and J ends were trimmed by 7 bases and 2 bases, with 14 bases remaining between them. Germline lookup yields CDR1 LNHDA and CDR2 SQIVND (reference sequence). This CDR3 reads CASTLGGGNYGYTF. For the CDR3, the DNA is TGTGCCAGTACTCTCGGGGGAGGGAACTATGGCTACACCTTC.

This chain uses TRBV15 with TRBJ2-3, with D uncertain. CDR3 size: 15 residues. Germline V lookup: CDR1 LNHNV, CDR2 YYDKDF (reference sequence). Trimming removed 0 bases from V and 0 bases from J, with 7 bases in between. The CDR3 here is CATSRDPISTDTQYF. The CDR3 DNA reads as TGTGCCACCAGCAGAGACCCCATTAGCACAGATACGCAGTATTTT.

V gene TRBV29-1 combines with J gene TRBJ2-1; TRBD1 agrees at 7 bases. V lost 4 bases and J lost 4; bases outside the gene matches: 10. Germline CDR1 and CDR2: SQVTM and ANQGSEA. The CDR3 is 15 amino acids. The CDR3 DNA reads TGCAGCGTTGGGGTTAGGACAGGAGATTACAATGAGCAGTTCTTC. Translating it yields CSVGVRTGDYNEQFF.

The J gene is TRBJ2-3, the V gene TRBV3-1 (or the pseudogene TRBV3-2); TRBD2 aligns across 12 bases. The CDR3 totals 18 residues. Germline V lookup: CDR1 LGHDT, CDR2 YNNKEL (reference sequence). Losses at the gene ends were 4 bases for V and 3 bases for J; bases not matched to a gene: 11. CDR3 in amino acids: CASSPLLTSGSGTDTQYF. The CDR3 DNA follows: TGTGCCAGCAGCCCCTTACTGACTAGCGGGAGTGGGACAGATACGCAGTATTTT.

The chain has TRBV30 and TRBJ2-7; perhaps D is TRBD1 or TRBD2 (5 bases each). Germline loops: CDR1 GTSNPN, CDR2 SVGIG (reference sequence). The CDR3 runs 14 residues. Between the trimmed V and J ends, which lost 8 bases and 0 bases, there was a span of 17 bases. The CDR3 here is CARGTGHSSYEQYF. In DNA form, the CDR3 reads TGTGCCCGGGGCACCGGCCACAGCTCCTACGAGCAGTACTTC.

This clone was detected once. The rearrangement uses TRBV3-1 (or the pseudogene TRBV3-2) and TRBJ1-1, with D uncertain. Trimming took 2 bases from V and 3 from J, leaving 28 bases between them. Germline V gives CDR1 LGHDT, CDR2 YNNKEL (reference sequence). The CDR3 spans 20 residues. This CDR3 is CASSQPVGMDGTRKHTEAFF. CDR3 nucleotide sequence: TGTGCCAGCAGCCAACCTGTCGGGATGGACGGCACGCGTAAACACACTGAAGCTTTCTTT.

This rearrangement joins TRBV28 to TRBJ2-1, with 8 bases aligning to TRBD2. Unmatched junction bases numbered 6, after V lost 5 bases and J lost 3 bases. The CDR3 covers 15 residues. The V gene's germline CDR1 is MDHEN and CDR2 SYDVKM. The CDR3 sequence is CASSPTSANYNEQFF. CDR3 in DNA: TGTGCCAGCAGTCCGACTAGCGCAAACTACAATGAGCAGTTCTTC.

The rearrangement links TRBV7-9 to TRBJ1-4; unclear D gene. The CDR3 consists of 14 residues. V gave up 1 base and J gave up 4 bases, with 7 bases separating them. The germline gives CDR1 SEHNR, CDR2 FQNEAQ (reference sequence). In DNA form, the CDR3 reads TGTGCCAGCAGCTTAGGCGGAGATAATGAAAAACTGTTTTTT. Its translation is CASSLGGDNEKLFF.

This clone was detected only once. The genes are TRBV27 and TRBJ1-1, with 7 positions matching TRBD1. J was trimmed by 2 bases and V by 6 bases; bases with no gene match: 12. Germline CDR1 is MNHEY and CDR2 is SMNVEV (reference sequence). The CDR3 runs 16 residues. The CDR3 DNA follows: TGTGCCAGCAGGCTAACCGGGACAGACCCAAACACTGAAGCTTTCTTT. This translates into CASRLTGTDPNTEAFF.

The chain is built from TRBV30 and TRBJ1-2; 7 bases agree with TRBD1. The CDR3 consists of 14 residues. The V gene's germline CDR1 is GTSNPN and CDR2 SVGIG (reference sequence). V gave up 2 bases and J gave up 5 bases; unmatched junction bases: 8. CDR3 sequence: CAWSQDRFGYGYTF. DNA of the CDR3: TGTGCCTGGAGTCAGGACAGGTTTGGGTATGGCTACACCTTC.

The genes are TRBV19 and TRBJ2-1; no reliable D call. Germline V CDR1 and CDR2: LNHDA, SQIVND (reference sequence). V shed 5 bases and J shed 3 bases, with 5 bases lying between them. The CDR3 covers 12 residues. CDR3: CASSYSYNEQFF. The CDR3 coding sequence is TGTGCCAGTAGTTACAGCTACAATGAGCAGTTCTTC. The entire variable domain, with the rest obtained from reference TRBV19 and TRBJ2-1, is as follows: DGGITQSPKYLFRKEGQNVTLSCEQNLNHDAMYWYRQDPGQGLRLIYYSQIVNDFQKGDIAEGYSVSREKKESFPLTVTSAQKNPTAFYLCASSYSYNEQFFGPGTRLTVL.

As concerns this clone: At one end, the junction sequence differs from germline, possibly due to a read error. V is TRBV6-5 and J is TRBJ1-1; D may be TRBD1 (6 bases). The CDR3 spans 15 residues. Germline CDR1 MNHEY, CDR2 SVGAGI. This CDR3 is CASSDSPLGGTEAFF. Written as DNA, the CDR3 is TGTGCCAGCAGTGACTCCCCCTTAGGGGGCACTGAAGCTTTCTTT.

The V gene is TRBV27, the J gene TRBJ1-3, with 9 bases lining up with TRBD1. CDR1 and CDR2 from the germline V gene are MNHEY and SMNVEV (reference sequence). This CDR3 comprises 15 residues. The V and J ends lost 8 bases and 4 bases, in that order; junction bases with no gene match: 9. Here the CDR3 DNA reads TGTGCCAGCGGACCCACAGGGGGCGTCGGAAACACCATATATTTT. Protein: CASGPTGGVGNTIYF.

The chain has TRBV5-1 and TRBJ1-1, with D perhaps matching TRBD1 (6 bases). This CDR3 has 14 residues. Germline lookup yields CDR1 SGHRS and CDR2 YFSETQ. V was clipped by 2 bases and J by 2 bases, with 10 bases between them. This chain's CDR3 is CASSFSDSNTEAFF. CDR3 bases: TGCGCCAGCAGCTTCTCGGACAGTAACACTGAAGCTTTCTTT.

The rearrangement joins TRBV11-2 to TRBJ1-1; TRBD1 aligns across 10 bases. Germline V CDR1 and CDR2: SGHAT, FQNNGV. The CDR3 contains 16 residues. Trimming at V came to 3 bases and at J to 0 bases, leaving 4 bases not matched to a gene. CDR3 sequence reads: CASSLTGGRVNTEAFF. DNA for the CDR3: TGTGCCAGCAGCTTGACAGGGGGCCGCGTGAACACTGAAGCTTTCTTT.